This note documents a single T cell receptor beta chain sequence. Its antigen is unknown. Assay: immunoSEQ multiplex PCR; the TCRdb copy retains only in-frame clones and omits some. The table lists about 99,000 clones, approximately 93% of them singletons, with around 1.2% in the top ten. This specimen comes from a study of graft-versus-host responses after intestinal transplantation. Study-wide background: Uniformly, recipients were administered anti-thymocyte globulin induction with subsequent tacrolimus and steroids for about 3 years.

The CDR3 sequence is 14 residues long. Germline V gene data show CDR1 as MNHEY and CDR2 as SVGAGI. V lost 2 bases to trimming and J lost 5 bases, with 12 bases between them. The chain is built from TRBV6-5 and TRBJ1-1, with a tentative D call TRBD1 (5 bases). The receptor comes from a human donor who received an intestinal transplant. The sample was unstimulated CD8+ T cells sorted from spleen or lymph node cells, taken before intestinal transplant. The CDR3, as DNA: TGTGCCAGCAGTTACGAGGGACTGCTAACTGAAGCTTTCTTT. As protein: CASSYEGLLTEAFF.